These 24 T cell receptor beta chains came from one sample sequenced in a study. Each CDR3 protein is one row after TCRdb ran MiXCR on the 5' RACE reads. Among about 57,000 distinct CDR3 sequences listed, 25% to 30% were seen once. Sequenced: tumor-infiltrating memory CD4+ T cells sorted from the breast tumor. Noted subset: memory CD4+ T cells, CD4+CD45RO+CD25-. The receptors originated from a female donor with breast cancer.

CDR3 nucleotides: TGTGCCAGCCGTCCCAGGGTAGGCGTGAGCTACACAGATACGCAGTATTTT. Protein sequence: CASRPRVGVSYTDTQYF. The chain carries TRBV6-2 or TRBV6-3 and TRBJ2-3; TRBD1 might be the D (5 bases). The length of the CDR3 is 17 residues. Trimming pared 8 bases from V and 2 bases from J, leaving 23 bases between. From germline, CDR1 is MNHEY and CDR2 SVGEGT.

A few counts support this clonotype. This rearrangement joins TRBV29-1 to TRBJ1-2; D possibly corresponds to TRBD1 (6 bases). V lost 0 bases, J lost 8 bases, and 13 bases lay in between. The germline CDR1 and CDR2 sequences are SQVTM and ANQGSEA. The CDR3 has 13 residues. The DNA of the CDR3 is TGCAGCGTTGAAGAGGGGGCAGGGTACGGCTACACCTTC. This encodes CSVEEGAGYGYTF.

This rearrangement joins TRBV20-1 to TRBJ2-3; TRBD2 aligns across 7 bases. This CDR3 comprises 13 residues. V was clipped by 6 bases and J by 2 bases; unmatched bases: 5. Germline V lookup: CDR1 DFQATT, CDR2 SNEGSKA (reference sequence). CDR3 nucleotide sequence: TGCAGTGCACCCAGCGGGGTCACAGATACGCAGTATTTT. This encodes CSAPSGVTDTQYF.

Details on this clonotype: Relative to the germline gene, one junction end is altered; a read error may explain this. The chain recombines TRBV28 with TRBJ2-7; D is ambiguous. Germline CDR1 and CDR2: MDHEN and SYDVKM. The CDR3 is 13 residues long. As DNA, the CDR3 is TGTGCCAGCGGTTTAGAGGTTACCTACGAGCAGTACTTC. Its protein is CASGLEVTYEQYF.

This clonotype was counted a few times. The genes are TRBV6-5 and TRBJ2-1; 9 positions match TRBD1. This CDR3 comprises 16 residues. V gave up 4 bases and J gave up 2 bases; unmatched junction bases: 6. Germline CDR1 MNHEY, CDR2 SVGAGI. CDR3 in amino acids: CASSLWTGDPYNEQFF. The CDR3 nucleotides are TGTGCCAGCAGTTTATGGACAGGGGATCCCTACAATGAGCAGTTCTTC.

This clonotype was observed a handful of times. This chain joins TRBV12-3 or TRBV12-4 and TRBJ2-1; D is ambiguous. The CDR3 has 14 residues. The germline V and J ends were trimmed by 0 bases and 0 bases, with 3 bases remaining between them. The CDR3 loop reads CASSLAPSYNEQFF. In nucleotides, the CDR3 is TGTGCCAGCAGTTTAGCGCCCTCCTACAATGAGCAGTTCTTC.

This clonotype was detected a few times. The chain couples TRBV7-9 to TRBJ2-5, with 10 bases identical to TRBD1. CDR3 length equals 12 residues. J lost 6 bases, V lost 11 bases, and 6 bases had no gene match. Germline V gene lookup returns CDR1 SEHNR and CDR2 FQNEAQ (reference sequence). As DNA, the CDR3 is TGTGCCCTCGGACAGGGGGGAAAGACCCAGTACTTC. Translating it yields CALGQGGKTQYF.

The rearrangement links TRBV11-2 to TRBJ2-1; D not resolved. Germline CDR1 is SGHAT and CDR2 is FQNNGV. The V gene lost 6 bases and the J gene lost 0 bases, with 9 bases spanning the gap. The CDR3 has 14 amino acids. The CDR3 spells CASSQLLSYNEQFF. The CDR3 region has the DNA TGTGCCAGCAGTCAACTACTCTCCTACAATGAGCAGTTCTTC. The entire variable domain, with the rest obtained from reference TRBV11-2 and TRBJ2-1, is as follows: EAGVAQSPRYKIIEKRQSVAFWCNPISGHATLYWYQQILGQGPKLLIQFQNNGVVDDSQLPKDRFSAERLKGVDSTLKIQPAKLEDSAVYLCASSQLLSYNEQFFGPGTRLTVL.

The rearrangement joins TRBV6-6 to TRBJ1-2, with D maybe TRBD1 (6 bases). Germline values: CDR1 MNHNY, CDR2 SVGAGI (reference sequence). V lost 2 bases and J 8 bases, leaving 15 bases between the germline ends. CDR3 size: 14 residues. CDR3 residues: CASSYGQKEGGYTF. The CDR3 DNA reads TGTGCCAGCAGTTACGGACAGAAAGAGGGGGGCTACACCTTC.

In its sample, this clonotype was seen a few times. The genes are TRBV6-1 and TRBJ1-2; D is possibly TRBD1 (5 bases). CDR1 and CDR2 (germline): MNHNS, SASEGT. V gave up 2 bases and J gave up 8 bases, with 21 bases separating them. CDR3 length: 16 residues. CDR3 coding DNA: TGTGCCAGCAGTGAAAGCCGGTCCGGACTGGCAGGGGGCTACACCTTC. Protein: CASSESRSGLAGGYTF.

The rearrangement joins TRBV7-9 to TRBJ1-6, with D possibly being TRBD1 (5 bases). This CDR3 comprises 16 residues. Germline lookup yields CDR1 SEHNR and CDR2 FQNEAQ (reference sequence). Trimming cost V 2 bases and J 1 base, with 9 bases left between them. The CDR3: CASSLFQGSYNSPLHF. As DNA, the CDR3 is TGTGCCAGCAGCTTATTCCAGGGATCCTATAATTCACCCCTCCACTTT.

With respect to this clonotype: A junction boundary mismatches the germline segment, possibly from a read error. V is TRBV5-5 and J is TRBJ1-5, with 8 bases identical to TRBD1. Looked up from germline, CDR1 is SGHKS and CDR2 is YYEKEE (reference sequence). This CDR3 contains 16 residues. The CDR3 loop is CANSKGAGTGGQPQHF. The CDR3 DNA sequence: TGTGCCAACAGCAAAGGTGCCGGGACAGGAGGACAGCCCCAGCATTTT.

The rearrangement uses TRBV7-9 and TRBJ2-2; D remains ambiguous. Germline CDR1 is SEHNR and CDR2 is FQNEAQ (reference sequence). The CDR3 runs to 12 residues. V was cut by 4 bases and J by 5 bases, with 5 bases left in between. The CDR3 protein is CASSSVTGELFF. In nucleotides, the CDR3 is TGTGCCAGCAGCTCGGTTACCGGGGAGCTGTTTTTT.

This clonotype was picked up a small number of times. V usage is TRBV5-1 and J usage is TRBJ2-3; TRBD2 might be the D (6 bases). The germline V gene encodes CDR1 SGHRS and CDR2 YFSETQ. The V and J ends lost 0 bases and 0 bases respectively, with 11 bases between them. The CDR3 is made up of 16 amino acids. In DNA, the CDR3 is TGCGCCAGCAGCTTGGGCGGGACCCATAGCACAGATACGCAGTATTTT. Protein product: CASSLGGTHSTDTQYF. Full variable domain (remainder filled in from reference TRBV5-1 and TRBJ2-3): KAGVTQTPRYLIKTRGQQVTLSCSPISGHRSVSWYQQTPGQGLQFLFEYFSETQRNKGNFPGRFSGRQFSNSRSEMNVSTLELGDSALYLCASSLGGTHSTDTQYFGPGTRLTVL.

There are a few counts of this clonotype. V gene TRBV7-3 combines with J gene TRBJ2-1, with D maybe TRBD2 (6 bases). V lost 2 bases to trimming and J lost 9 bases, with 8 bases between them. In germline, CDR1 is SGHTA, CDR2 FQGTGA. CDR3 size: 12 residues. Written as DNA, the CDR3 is TGTGCCAGCAGCTTAGCGGGGAGTGAGCAGTTCTTC. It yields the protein CASSLAGSEQFF.

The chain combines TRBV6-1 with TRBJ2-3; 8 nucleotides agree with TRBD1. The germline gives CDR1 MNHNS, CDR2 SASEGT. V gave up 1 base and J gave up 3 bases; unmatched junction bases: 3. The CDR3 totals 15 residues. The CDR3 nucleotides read TGTGCCAGCAGTGAAGGGACAGGGAAGACAGATACGCAGTATTTT. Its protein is CASSEGTGKTDTQYF.

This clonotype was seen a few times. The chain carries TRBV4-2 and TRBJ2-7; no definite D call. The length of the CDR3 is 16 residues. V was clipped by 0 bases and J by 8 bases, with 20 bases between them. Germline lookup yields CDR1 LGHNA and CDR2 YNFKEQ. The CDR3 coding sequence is TGTGCCAGCAGCCAAGATAGGGCAGGAGACCCCACGAAGCAGTACTTC. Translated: CASSQDRAGDPTKQYF.

The CDR3 region is CASSTAGGADTQYF. In DNA, the CDR3 is TGCGCCAGCAGCACAGCGGGAGGGGCAGATACGCAGTATTTT. V and J are TRBV5-1 and TRBJ2-3; 10 nucleotides match TRBD2. The CDR3 consists of 14 residues. J gave up 4 bases and V 4 bases, and 3 bases lay outside the gene matches. Germline CDR1 and CDR2: SGHRS and YFSETQ.

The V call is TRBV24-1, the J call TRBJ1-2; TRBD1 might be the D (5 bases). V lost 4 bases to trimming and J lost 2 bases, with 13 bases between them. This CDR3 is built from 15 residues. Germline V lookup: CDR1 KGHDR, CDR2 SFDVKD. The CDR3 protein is CATSESRDGNYGYTF. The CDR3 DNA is TGTGCCACCAGTGAGAGCCGGGACGGCAACTATGGCTACACCTTC.

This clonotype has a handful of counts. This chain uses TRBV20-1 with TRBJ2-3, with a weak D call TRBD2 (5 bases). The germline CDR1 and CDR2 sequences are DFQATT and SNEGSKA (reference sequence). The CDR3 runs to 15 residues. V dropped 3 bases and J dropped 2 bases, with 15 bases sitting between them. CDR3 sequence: CSARAAATYTDTQYF. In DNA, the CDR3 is TGCAGTGCTAGGGCAGCGGCTACATACACAGATACGCAGTATTTT.

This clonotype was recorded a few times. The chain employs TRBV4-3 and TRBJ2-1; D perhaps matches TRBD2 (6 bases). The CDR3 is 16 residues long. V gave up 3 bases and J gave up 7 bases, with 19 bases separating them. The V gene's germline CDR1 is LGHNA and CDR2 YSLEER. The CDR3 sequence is CASSQVRDGSWNEQFF. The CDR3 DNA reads TGCGCCAGCAGCCAGGTTCGAGACGGGAGTTGGAATGAGCAGTTCTTC.

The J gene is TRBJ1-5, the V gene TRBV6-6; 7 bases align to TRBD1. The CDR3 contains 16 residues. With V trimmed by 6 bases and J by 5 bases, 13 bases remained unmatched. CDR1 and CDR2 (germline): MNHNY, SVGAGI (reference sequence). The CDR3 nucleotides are TGTGCCAGCAGCCTAAGGGGGAGAGGGGGCGATCAGCCCCAGCATTTT. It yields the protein CASSLRGRGGDQPQHF.

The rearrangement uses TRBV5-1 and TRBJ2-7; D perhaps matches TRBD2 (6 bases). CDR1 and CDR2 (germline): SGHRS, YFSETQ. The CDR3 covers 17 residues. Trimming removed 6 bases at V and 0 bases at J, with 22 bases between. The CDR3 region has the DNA TGCGCCAGCACCAACTTTGGAATTAGGCGGGACTCCTACGAGCAGTACTTC. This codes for CASTNFGIRRDSYEQYF.

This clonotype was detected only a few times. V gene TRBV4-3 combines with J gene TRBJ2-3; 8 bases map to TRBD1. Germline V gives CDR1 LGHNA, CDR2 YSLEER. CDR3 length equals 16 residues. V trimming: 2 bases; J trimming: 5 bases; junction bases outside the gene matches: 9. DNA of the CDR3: TGCGCCAGCAGCCAACAACGGGCACAGGGGGTAGATACGCAGTATTTT. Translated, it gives CASSQQRAQGVDTQYF.